This paragraph covers one T cell receptor (beta chain) sequence. As originally analysed: Reference gene primers were amplified, and this amplification served to estimate nucleated cell counts. Assay: immunoSEQ multiplex PCR; the TCRdb copy retains only in-frame clones and omits some. Clone size and V and J calls were adopted from that table, with D and trimming inferred from the DNA. Among around 160,000 clones listed, 88% were seen once. The sample belongs to a study of blood T cell repertoires in COVID-19. Study as a whole: The United States, Italy and Spain were the sources of the acute and convalescent COVID-19 samples.

The V end was cut by 5 bases, the J end by 1 base, with 12 bases between. The CDR3 is 14 residues long. Per germline, CDR1 SGHNT and CDR2 YYREEE (reference sequence). This TCR was recovered from a human donor in a cohort sampled during active COVID-19. The J gene is TRBJ1-2, the V gene TRBV5-4; possible D gene TRBD1, 6 bases. Sequencing was performed on peripheral blood. The CDR3 reads CASSPGADNYGYTF. CDR3 coding DNA: TGTGCCAGCAGTCCAGGGGCGGATAACTATGGCTACACCTTC.